What follows are 32 T cell receptor beta chains derived from one specimen sequenced in a study of CXCR3-negative and CXCR3-positive naive CD8 T cells. Their recognized antigens are unknown. Findings and limits, study-wide: Researchers report that CXCR3-positive naive cells carry more hydrophobic TRB CDR3s than CXCR3-negative naive cells.

Preparation of TRB cDNA libraries relied on 5' RACE carrying UMI labels. Each CDR3 protein gets one entry in TCRdb, which reprocessed the 5' RACE reads and gives no DNA. The sample includes around 130,000 distinct CDR3 sequences. The sequenced sample was naive CXCR3+ CD8+ T cells from blood. Subset indicated: CD45RO-CCR7+CD27+CD95- naive CD8+ T cells expressing CXCR3 (TNR3+). These receptors all come from a human donor in good health. Some clones in this sample may be carry-over from other donors' samples.

The chain links TRBV12-3 or TRBV12-4 to TRBJ2-3; TCRdb designates TRBD2, a call that cannot be tested without DNA. The CDR3 contains 16 residues. The CDR3 is CASSPNLGGSGDTQYF.

The chain has TRBV6-5 and TRBJ2-7; TCRdb returns TRBD1, unconfirmable since there is no DNA. The CDR3 is 13 amino acids. CDR1 and CDR2 (germline): MNHEY, SVGAGI. The CDR3 sequence: CASSLTRGDEQYF.

V usage is TRBV30 and J usage is TRBJ2-2; TCRdb selects TRBD1, and the lack of DNA leaves this call unchecked. In germline, CDR1 is GTSNPN, CDR2 SVGIG (reference sequence). The CDR3 runs 12 residues. CDR3 sequence reads: CAEGEHTGELFF.

The CDR3 region is CASSARGYEQYF. The chain joins TRBV7-8 to TRBJ2-7; as DNA is missing, the TRBD2 call by TCRdb cannot be tested. The germline V gene has CDR1 SGHVS and CDR2 FQNEAQ. This CDR3 is 12 amino acids long.

The chain couples TRBV7-2 to TRBJ2-1; TCRdb calls TRBD2, which cannot be checked without DNA. Per the germline V gene, CDR1 is SGHTA and CDR2 is FQGNSA. CDR3 size: 15 residues. CDR3 loop: CASSLVAGLSDEQFF.

The CDR3 protein is CASSEKERLGGNEQFF. This chain joins TRBV7-9 and TRBJ2-1; the TCRdb call, TRBD1, lacks DNA for checking. Germline lookup yields CDR1 SEHNR and CDR2 FQNEAQ (reference sequence). This CDR3 has 16 amino acids.

The rearrangement joins TRBV5-1 to TRBJ1-1; TCRdb gives TRBD1 as the D gene, but with no DNA this cannot be confirmed. There are 13 residues in the CDR3. Germline lookup yields CDR1 SGHRS and CDR2 YFSETQ. The CDR3 sequence: CASHGTGDTEAFF. Using reference TRBV5-1 and TRBJ1-1 for the parts outside the CDR3, the full variable domain is KAGVTQTPRYLIKTRGQQVTLSCSPISGHRSVSWYQQTPGQGLQFLFEYFSETQRNKGNFPGRFSGRQFSNSRSEMNVSTLELGDSALYLCASHGTGDTEAFFGQGTRLTVV.

V is TRBV12-3 or TRBV12-4 and J is TRBJ2-7; TCRdb gives TRBD1 as the D gene, but with no DNA this cannot be confirmed. CDR3 length: 13 residues. The CDR3 loop is CASGTGAYYEQYF.

The J gene is TRBJ2-3, the V gene TRBV29-1; TCRdb returns TRBD2, unconfirmable since there is no DNA. This CDR3 is 13 amino acids long. Germline V gene data show CDR1 as SQVTM and CDR2 as ANQGSEA. The CDR3 reads CSVVAGSTDTQYF.

The chain recombines TRBV5-4 with TRBJ1-1. Germline CDR1 reads SGHNT; CDR2 reads YYREEE (reference sequence). This CDR3 has 17 residues. The CDR3 loop reads CASSLEGGERLNTEAFF.

The gene calls are TRBV4-1 and TRBJ1-5. Looked up from germline, CDR1 is MGHRA and CDR2 is YSYEKL. The CDR3 covers 14 residues. CDR3 residues: CASSHPGLLQPQHF.

This chain links TRBV7-9 with TRBJ2-7. Germline CDR1 and CDR2: SEHNR and FQNEAQ (reference sequence). The CDR3 is 12 residues long. The CDR3 sequence is CASSLVGYEQYF.

The rearrangement links TRBV7-6 to TRBJ2-1; TCRdb designates TRBD2, a call that cannot be tested without DNA. The CDR3 spans 16 residues. CDR1 is SGHVS, CDR2 FNYEAQ, per germline. This CDR3 reads CASSFRGSGGDFEQFF. The variable domain in full, completed from reference TRBV7-6 and TRBJ2-1, reads GAGVSQSPRYKVTKRGQDVALRCDPISGHVSLYWYRQALGQGPEFLTYFNYEAQQDKSGLPNDRFSAERPEGSISTLTIQRTEQRDSAMYRCASSFRGSGGDFEQFFGPGTRLTVL.

The gene calls are TRBV4-3 and TRBJ2-1; TCRdb indicates TRBD2, and absent DNA this call remains unverified. CDR1 is LGHNA, CDR2 YSLEER, per germline. The CDR3 covers 17 residues. This CDR3 is CASSQDRTSGGLNEQFF.

The chain employs TRBV6-1 and TRBJ2-1. The CDR3 sequence is 12 residues long. Germline CDR1 MNHNS, CDR2 SASEGT. The CDR3 sequence is CASDNSYNEQFF.

The chain employs TRBV14 and TRBJ2-3; TCRdb lists TRBD2, though no DNA is available to test this call. Germline V lookup: CDR1 SGHDN, CDR2 FVKESK. The CDR3 extends over 13 amino acids. This CDR3 is CASSQDWRDTQYF.

This rearrangement joins TRBV29-1 to TRBJ2-1; the D call from TCRdb, TRBD1, cannot be confirmed without DNA. Germline V CDR1 and CDR2: SQVTM, ANQGSEA. The CDR3 has 14 amino acids. CDR3 sequence reads: CSGRQVSSYNEQFF.

The chain is built from TRBV4-3 and TRBJ1-1; TCRdb lists TRBD1, though no DNA is available to test this call. The CDR3 extends over 16 amino acids. The germline CDR1 and CDR2 sequences are LGHNA and YSLEER. The CDR3 spells CASSQSLGQGAYEAFF.

This chain connects TRBV7-9 to TRBJ2-1; TCRdb names TRBD2, which stays unverified in the absence of DNA. Germline-derived CDR1 and CDR2 are SEHNR and FQNEAQ (reference sequence). CDR3 length: 16 residues. The CDR3 sequence: CASSLIPSGSNNEQFF. Supplemented by reference TRBV7-9 and TRBJ2-1, the full variable domain reads DTGVSQNPRHKITKRGQNVTFRCDPISEHNRLYWYRQTLGQGPEFLTYFQNEAQLEKSRLLSDRFSAERPKGSFSTLEIQRTEQGDSAMYLCASSLIPSGSNNEQFFGPGTRLTVL.

J is TRBJ1-2 and V is TRBV15; no DNA is available, so the TRBD1 call from TCRdb remains unchecked. The CDR3 runs 13 residues. The germline V gene has CDR1 LNHNV and CDR2 YYDKDF (reference sequence). The CDR3 is CATSGQADYGYTF.

The chain couples TRBV4-2 to TRBJ2-1; TCRdb's D gene call, TRBD2, goes unchecked for lack of DNA. The CDR3 is 16 residues long. CDR1 LGHNA and CDR2 YNFKEQ come from the germline V gene. The CDR3 sequence: CASSQDGTSAPNEQFF.

The V and J genes are TRBV2 and TRBJ2-1; the TRBD2 assignment by TCRdb is unverifiable without DNA. Germline V gene sequence: CDR1 SNHLY, CDR2 FYNNEI. The CDR3 consists of 16 residues. The CDR3 reads CASNRPSSGNLDEQFF.

The V and J genes are TRBV13 and TRBJ2-1; TCRdb reports TRBD2, a call that lacks DNA to check it against. CDR1 and CDR2 (germline): PRHDT, FYEKMQ (reference sequence). This CDR3 region has 16 residues. The CDR3 is CASRPSESTSYNEQFF. The full variable domain, with the rest looked up from reference TRBV13 and TRBJ2-1, is AAGVIQSPRHLIKEKRETATLKCYPIPRHDTVYWYQQGPGQDPQFLISFYEKMQSDKGSIPDRFSAQQFSDYHSELNMSSLELGDSALYFCASRPSESTSYNEQFFGPGTRLTVL.

The chain links TRBV4-2 to TRBJ2-7; the TCRdb call, TRBD2, lacks DNA for checking. This CDR3 region has 16 residues. CDR1 is LGHNA, CDR2 YNFKEQ, per germline. The CDR3 spells CASSQEVGLARNEQYF.

V usage is TRBV29-1 and J usage is TRBJ1-1; TCRdb's D call of TRBD1 is untestable without DNA. This CDR3 is built from 17 residues. Per the germline V gene, CDR1 is SQVTM and CDR2 is ANQGSEA. The CDR3 sequence: CSVEGLVPGQGVTEAFF.

The rearrangement links TRBV7-9 to TRBJ2-4; with no DNA, the TCRdb D assignment of TRBD2 cannot be verified. This CDR3 spans 19 amino acids. The germline V gene encodes CDR1 SEHNR and CDR2 FQNEAQ (reference sequence). This CDR3 is CASSSRAGTSGTTRDIQYF.

The chain links TRBV30 to TRBJ2-7; without DNA, the TCRdb call of TRBD1 cannot be checked. Per the germline V gene, CDR1 is GTSNPN and CDR2 is SVGIG (reference sequence). The CDR3 extends over 16 amino acids. The chain's CDR3 is CAWSAAGGGWSYGQYF. The variable domain in full, completed from reference TRBV30 and TRBJ2-7, reads SQTIHQWPATLVQPVGSPLSLECTVEGTSNPNLYWYRQAAGRGLQLLFYSVGIGQISSEVPQNLSASRPQDRQFILSSKKLLLSDSGFYLCAWSAAGGGWSYGQYFGPGTRLTVT.

This chain joins TRBV27 and TRBJ1-2; TCRdb names TRBD1, which stays unverified in the absence of DNA. CDR1 is MNHEY, CDR2 SMNVEV, per germline (reference sequence). CDR3 length: 13 residues. The CDR3 sequence is CASSLLGTYGYTF.

The chain links TRBV4-3 to TRBJ2-2. CDR1 is LGHNA, CDR2 YSLEER, per germline. This CDR3 region has 13 residues. This chain's CDR3 is CARSQDATGELFF.

The chain links TRBV11-2 to TRBJ2-7. Germline loops: CDR1 SGHAT, CDR2 FQNNGV. The CDR3 spans 15 residues. This CDR3 is CASSSKDRGTYEQYF.

The J gene is TRBJ2-1, the V gene TRBV12-3 or TRBV12-4; the TCRdb call, TRBD1, lacks DNA for checking. This CDR3 has 13 amino acids. The CDR3 reads CASTRGRSDEQFF.

The V and J genes are TRBV5-1 and TRBJ1-1. The CDR3 spans 12 residues. Germline CDR1 and CDR2: SGHRS and YFSETQ. Here the CDR3 reads CASSLVGIEAFF.